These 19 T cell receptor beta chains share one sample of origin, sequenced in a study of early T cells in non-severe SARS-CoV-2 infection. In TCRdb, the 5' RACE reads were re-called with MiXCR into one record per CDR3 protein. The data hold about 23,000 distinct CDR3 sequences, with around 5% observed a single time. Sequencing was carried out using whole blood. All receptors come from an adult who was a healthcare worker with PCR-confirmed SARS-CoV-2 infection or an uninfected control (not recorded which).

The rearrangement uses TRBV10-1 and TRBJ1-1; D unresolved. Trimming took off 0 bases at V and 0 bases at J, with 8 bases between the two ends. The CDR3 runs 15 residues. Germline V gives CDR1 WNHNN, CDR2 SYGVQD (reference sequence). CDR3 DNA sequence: TGCGCCAGCAGTGAGTCTGGCTGGATGAACACTGAAGCTTTCTTT. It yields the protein CASSESGWMNTEAFF.

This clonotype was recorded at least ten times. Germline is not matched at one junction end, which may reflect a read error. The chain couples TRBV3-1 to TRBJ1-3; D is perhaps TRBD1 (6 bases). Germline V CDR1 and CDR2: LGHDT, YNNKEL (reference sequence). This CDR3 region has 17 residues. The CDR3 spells CASSPGGQGSSENTIYF. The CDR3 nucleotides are TGTGCCAGCAGCCCTGGTGGGCAGGGGAGCTCTGAAAACACCATATATTTT.

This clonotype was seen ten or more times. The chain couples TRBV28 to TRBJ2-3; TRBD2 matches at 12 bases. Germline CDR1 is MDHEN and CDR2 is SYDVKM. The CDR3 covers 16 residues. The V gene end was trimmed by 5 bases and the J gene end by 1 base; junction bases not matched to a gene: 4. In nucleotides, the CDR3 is TGTGCCAGCAGTGCTCGACTAGCGGGGGGCACAGATACGCAGTATTTT. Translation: CASSARLAGGTDTQYF.

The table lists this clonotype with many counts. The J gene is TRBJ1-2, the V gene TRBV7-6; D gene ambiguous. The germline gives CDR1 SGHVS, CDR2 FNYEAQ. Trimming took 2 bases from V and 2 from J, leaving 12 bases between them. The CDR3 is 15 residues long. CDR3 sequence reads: CASSLSLEANYGYTF. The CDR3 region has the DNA TGTGCCAGCAGCTTATCTCTAGAAGCAAACTATGGCTACACCTTC.

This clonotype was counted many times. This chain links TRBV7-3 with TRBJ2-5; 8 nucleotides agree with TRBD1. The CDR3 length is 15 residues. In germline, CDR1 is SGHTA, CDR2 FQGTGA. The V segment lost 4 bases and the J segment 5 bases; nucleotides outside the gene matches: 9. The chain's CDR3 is CASSSGRGRWETQYF. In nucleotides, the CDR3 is TGTGCCAGCAGCTCAGGCAGGGGGCGCTGGGAGACCCAGTACTTC.

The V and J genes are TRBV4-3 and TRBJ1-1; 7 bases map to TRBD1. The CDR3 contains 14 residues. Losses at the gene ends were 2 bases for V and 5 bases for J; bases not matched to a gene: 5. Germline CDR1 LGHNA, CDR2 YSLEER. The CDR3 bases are TGCGCCAGCAGCCAAATATCGACAGGGACTGAAGCTTTCTTT. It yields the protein CASSQISTGTEAFF.

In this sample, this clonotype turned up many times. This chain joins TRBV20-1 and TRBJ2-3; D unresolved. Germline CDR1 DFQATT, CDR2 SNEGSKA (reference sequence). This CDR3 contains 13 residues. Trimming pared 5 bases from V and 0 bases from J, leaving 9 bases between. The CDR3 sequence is CSALKHSTDTQYF. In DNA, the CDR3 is TGCAGTGCTCTTAAACATAGCACAGATACGCAGTATTTT.

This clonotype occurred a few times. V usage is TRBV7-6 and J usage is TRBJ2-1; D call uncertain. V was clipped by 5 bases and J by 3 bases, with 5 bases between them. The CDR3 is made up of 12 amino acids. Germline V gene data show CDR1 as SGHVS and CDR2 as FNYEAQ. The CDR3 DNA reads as TGTGCCAGCAGCGCAGGCTACAATGAGCAGTTCTTC. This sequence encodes CASSAGYNEQFF.

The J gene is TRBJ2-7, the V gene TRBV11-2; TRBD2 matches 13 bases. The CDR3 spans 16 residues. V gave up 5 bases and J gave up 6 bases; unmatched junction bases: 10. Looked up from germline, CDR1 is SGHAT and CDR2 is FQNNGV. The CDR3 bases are TGTGCCAGCAGCAGCTTTATGGGACTAGCGGGGATCGAGCAGTACTTC. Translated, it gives CASSSFMGLAGIEQYF.

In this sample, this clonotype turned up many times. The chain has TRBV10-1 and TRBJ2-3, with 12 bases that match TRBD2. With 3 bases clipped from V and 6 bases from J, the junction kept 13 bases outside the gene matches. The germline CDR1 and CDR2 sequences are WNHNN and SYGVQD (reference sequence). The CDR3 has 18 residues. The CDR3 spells CASSDTTSGGLFRDTQYF. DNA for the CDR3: TGCGCCAGCAGTGACACGACTAGCGGGGGTCTTTTTCGGGATACGCAGTATTTT.

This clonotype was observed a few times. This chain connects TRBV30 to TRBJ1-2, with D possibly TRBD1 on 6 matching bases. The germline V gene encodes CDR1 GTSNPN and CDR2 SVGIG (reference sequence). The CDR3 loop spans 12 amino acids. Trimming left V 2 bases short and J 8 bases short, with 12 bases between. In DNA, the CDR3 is TGTGCCTGGAGTAGACAGGCTTCCGGCTACACCTTC. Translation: CAWSRQASGYTF.

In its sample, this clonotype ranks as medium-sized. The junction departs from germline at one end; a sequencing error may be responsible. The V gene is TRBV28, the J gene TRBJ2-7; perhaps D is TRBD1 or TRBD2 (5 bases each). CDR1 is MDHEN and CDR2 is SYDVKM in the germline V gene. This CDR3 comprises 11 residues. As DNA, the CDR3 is TGTGCCAGCAGTTTGGGGGACCGCCAGGACTTC. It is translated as CASSLGDRQDF.

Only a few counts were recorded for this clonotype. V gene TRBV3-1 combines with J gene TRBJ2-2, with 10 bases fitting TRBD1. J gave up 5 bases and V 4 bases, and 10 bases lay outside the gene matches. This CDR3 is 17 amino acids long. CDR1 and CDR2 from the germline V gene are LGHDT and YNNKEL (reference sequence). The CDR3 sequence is CASSRTGTGARTGELFF. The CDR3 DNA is TGTGCCAGCAGCCGCACCGGGACAGGGGCTCGAACCGGGGAGCTGTTTTTT.

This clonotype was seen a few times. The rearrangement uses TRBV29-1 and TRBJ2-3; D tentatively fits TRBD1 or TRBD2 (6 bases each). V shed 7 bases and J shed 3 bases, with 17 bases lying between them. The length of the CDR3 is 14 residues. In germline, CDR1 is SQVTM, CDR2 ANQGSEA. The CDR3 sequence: CSARRGIGTDTQYF. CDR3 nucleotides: TGCAGCGCCAGGAGGGGGATCGGGACAGATACGCAGTATTTT.

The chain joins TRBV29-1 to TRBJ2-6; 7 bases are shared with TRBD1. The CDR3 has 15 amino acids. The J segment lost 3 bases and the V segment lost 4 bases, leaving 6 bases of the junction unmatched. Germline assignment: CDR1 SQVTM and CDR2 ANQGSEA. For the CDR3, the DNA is TGCAGCGTTGGGGACAGAGAAAATGGGGCCAACGTCCTGACTTTC. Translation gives CSVGDRENGANVLTF.

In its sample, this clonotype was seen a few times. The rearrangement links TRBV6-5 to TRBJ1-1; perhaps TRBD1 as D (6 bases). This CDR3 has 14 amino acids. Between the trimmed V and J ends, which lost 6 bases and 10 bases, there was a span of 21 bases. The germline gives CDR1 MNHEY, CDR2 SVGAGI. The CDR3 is CASSSPTGVRRAFF. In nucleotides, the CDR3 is TGTGCCAGCAGCAGCCCGACAGGAGTTAGAAGAGCTTTCTTT.

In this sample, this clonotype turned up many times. The CDR3 region has the DNA TGTGCCAGCAGCTTGACGGGGGGACTCCAGGGGCAGTATTTT. Translation gives CASSLTGGLQGQYF. V and J are TRBV11-3 and TRBJ2-3; 7 bases fit TRBD2. Germline-derived CDR1 and CDR2 are SGHNT and YENEEA. CDR3 length: 14 residues. The J segment lost 11 bases and the V segment lost 3 bases, leaving 11 bases of the junction unmatched. The complete variable domain, with remaining parts taken from reference TRBV11-3 and TRBJ2-3, reads EAGVVQSPRYKIIEKKQPVAFWCNPISGHNTLYWYLQNLGQGPELLIRYENEEAVDDSQLPKDRFSAERLKGVDSTLKIQPAELGDSAVYLCASSLTGGLQGQYFGPGTRLTVL.

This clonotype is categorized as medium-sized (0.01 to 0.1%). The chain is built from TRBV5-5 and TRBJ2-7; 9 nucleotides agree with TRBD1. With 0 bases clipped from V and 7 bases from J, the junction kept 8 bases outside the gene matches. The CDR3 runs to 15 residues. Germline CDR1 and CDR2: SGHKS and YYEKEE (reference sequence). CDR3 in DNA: TGTGCCAGCAGCTTGGCCGGGACAGGGCATATGGAGCAGTACTTC. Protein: CASSLAGTGHMEQYF.

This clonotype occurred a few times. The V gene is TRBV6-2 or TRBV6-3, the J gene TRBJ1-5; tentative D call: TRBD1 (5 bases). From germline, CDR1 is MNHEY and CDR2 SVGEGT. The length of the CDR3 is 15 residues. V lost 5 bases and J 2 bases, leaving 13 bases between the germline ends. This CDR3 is CASSDRTFGNQPQHF. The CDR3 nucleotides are TGTGCCAGCAGTGACAGAACCTTCGGCAATCAGCCCCAGCATTTT.